This entry is about one T cell receptor (beta chain). The data originate from a study of blood T cell repertoires in COVID-19. About the research overall: Samples taken during acute and convalescent COVID-19 were collected in the United States, Italy and Spain. Sources were T cells, B-cell-depleted T cells, or PBMCs; the material itself was cDNA or gDNA.

There are 17 residues in the CDR3. CDR1 LGHDT and CDR2 YNNKEL come from the germline V gene (reference sequence). Trimming at V came to 0 bases and at J to 5 bases, leaving 10 bases not matched to a gene. How the authors handled the data: Amplifying reference gene primers gave estimates of nucleated cell counts. Profiling relied on immunoSEQ multiplex PCR, and the TCRdb table lists in-frame clones only, not all of them. V and J calls and clone size are those listed in that table; D and trimming were worked out from the DNA. The sample contains around 300,000 clones, 88% of which appear only once. The specimen was peripheral blood. The V call is TRBV3-1 (or the pseudogene TRBV3-2), the J call TRBJ1-1; 9 bases map to TRBD1. The sequence derives from a man aged 18-30 years with active or convalescent COVID-19. The CDR3, as DNA: TGTGCCAGCAGCCAAGATACAGGGGGCTTTGAAGGGACTGAAGCTTTCTTT. Translating it yields CASSQDTGGFEGTEAFF.